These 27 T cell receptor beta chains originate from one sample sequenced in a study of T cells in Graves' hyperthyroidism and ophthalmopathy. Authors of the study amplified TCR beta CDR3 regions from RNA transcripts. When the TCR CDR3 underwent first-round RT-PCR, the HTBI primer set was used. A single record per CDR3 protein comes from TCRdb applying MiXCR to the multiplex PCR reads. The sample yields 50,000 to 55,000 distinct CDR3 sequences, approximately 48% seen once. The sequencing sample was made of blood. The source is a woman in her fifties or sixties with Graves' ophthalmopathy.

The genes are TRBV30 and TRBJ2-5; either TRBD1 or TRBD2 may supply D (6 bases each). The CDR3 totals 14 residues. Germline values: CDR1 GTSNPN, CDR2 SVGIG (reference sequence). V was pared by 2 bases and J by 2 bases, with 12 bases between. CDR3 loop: CAWSRGAGQETQYF. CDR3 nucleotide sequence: TGTGCCTGGAGTAGGGGGGCAGGACAAGAGACCCAGTACTTC.

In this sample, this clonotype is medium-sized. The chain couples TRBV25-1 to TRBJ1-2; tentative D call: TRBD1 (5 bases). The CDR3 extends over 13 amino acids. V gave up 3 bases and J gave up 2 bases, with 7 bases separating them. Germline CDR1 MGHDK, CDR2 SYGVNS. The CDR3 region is CASSDRENYGYTF. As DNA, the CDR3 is TGTGCCAGCAGTGACAGGGAGAACTATGGCTACACCTTC.

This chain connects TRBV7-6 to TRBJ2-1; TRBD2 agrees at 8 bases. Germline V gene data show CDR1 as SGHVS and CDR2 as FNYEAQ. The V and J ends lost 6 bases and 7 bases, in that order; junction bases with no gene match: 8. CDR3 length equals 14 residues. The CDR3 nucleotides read TGTGCCAGCAGGGGTCGAGCGGGGGAGAATGAGCAGTTCTTC. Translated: CASRGRAGENEQFF. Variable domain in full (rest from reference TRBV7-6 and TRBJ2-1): GAGVSQSPRYKVTKRGQDVALRCDPISGHVSLYWYRQALGQGPEFLTYFNYEAQQDKSGLPNDRFSAERPEGSISTLTIQRTEQRDSAMYRCASRGRAGENEQFFGPGTRLTVL.

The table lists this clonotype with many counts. The CDR3 DNA follows: TGTGCCAGCAGCTTAGCCAGGACCATGCAGTACTTC. Translating it yields CASSLARTMQYF. The chain is built from TRBV11-2 and TRBJ2-7; no reliable D call. The V end lost 1 base, the J end lost 9 bases, and 10 bases lay between the germline ends. The CDR3 is 12 residues long. The V gene's germline CDR1 is SGHAT and CDR2 FQNNGV.

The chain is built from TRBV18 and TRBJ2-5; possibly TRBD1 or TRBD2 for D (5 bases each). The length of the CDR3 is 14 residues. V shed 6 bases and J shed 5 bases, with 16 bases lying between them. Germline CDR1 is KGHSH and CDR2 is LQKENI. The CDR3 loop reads CASSVGRAEETQYF. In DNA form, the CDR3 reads TGTGCCAGCTCTGTGGGACGAGCGGAGGAGACCCAGTACTTC.

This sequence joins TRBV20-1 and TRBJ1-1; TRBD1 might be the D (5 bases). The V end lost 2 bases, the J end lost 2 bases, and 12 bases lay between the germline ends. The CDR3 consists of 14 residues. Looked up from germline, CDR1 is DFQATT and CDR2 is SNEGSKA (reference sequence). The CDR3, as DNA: TGCAGTGCTAGAAGTGCGACAGTTAACACTGAAGCTTTCTTT. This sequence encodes CSARSATVNTEAFF.

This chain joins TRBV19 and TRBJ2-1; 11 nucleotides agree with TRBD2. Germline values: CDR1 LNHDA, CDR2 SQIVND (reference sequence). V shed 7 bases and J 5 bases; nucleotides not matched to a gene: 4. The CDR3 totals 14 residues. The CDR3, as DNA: TGTGCCAGTACGTCGACTAGCGGGGACAATGAGCAGTTCTTC. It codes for CASTSTSGDNEQFF.

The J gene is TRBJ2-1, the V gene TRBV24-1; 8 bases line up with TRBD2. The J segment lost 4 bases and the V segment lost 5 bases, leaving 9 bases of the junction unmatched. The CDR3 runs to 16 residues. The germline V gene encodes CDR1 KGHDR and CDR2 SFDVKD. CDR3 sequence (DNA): TGTGCCACCAGTGCTAGTGGTAGCGGGGTTTACAATGAGCAGTTCTTC. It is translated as CATSASGSGVYNEQFF.

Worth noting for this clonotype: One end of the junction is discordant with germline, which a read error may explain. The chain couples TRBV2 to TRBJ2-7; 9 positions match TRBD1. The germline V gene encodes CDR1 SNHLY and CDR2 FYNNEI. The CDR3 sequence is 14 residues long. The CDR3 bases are TGTGCCAGCAGCCTGACAGGGGGGAACTACGAGCAATACTTC. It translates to CASSLTGGNYEQYF.

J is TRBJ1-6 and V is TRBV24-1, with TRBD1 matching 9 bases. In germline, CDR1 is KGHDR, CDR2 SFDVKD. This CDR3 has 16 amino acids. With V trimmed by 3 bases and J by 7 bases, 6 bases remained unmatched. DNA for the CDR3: TGTGCCACCAGTGATCCGGGACAGGGCCAAAATTCACCCCTCCACTTT. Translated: CATSDPGQGQNSPLHF.

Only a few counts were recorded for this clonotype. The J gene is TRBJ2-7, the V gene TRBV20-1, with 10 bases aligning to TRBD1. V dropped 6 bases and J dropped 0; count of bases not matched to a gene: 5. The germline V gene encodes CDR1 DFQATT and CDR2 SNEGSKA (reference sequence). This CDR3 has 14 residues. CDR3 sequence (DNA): TGCAGTGCGACCCGGGACAGGGGCTCCTACGAGCAGTACTTC. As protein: CSATRDRGSYEQYF.

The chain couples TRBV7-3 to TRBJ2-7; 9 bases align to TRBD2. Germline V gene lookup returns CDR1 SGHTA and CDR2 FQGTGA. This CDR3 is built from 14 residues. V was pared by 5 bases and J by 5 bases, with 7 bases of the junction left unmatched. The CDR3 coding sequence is TGTGCCAGCAGCCGTAGCGGGAGCTTCGACGAGCAGTACTTC. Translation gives CASSRSGSFDEQYF.

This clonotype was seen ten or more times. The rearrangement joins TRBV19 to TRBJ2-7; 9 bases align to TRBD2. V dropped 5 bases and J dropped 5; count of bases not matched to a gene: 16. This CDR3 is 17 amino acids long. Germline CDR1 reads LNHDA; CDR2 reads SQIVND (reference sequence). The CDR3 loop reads CASSSRLAGEIPDEQYF. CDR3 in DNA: TGTGCCAGTAGTTCCCGATTAGCGGGAGAGATTCCCGACGAGCAGTACTTC. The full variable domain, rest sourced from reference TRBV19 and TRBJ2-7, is DGGITQSPKYLFRKEGQNVTLSCEQNLNHDAMYWYRQDPGQGLRLIYYSQIVNDFQKGDIAEGYSVSREKKESFPLTVTSAQKNPTAFYLCASSSRLAGEIPDEQYFGPGTRLTVT.

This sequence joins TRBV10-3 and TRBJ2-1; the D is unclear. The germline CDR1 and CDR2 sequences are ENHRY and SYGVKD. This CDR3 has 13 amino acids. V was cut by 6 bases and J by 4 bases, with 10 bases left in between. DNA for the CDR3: TGTGCCATCAGCACGGAGCCTTACAATGAGCAGTTCTTC. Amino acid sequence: CAISTEPYNEQFF.

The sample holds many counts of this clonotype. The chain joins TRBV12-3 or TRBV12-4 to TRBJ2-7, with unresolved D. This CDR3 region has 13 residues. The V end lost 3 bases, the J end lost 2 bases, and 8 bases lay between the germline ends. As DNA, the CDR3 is TGTGCCAGCAGTTTCCAAGCTGCCTACGAGCAGTACTTC. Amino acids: CASSFQAAYEQYF.

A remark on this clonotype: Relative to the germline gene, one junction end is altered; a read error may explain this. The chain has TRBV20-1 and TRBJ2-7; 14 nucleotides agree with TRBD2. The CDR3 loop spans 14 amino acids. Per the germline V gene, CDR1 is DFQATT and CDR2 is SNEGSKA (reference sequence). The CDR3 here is CSTRRLAGGPEQYF. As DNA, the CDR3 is TGCAGTACTCGCCGACTAGCGGGAGGGCCCGAGCAATACTTC.

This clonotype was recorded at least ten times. The CDR3 here is CASSLSSGGYEQYF. The CDR3 bases are TGTGCCAGCAGCTTATCTAGCGGGGGTTACGAGCAGTACTTC. The chain is built from TRBV13 and TRBJ2-7; 10 bases agree with TRBD2. V was clipped by 2 bases and J by 4 bases; unmatched bases: 2. Germline V gene lookup returns CDR1 PRHDT and CDR2 FYEKMQ (reference sequence). This CDR3 has 14 amino acids.

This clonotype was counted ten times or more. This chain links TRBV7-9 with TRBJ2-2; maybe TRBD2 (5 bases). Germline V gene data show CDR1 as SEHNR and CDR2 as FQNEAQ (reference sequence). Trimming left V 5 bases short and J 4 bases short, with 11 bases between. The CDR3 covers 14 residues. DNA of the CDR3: TGTGCCAGCAGCCGTGAGAGGGCCACCGGGGAGCTGTTTTTT. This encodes CASSRERATGELFF. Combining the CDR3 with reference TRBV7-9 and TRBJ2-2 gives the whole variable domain DTGVSQNPRHKITKRGQNVTFRCDPISEHNRLYWYRQTLGQGPEFLTYFQNEAQLEKSRLLSDRFSAERPKGSFSTLEIQRTEQGDSAMYLCASSRERATGELFFGEGSRLTVL.

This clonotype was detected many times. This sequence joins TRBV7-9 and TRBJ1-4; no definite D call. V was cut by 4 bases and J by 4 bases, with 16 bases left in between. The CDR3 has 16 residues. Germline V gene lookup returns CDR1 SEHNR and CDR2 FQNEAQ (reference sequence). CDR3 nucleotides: TGTGCCAGCAGCTCAGGCCCAAACGACTTTAATGAAAAACTGTTTTTT. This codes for CASSSGPNDFNEKLFF.

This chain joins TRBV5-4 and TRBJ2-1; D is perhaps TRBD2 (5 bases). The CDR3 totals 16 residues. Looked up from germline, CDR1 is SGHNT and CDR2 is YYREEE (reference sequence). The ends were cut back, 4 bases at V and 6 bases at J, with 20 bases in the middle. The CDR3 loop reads CASSPSSSRHTNEQFF. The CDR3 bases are TGTGCCAGCAGCCCCTCTAGCAGTCGCCACACCAATGAGCAGTTCTTC.

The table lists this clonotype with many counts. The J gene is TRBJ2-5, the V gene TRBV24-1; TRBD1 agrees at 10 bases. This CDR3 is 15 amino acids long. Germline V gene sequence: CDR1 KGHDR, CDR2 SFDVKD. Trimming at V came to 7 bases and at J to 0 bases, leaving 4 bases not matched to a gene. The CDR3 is CATRGQGINQETQYF. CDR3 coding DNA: TGTGCCACCAGGGGACAGGGGATAAACCAAGAGACCCAGTACTTC.

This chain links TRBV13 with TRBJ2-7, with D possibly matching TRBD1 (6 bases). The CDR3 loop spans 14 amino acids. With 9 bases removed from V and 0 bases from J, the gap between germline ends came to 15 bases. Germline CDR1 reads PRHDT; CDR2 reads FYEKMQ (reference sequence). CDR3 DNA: TGTGCCAGAAGCCTAGGGGGTAGCTCCTACGAGCAGTACTTC. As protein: CARSLGGSSYEQYF.

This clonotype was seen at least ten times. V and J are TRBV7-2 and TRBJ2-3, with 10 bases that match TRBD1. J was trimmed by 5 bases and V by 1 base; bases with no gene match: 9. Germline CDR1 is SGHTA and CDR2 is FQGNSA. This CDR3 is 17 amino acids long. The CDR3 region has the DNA TGTGCCAGCAGCTTAGAGTGGACAGGGGGTGGTGGAGATACGCAGTATTTT. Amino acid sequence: CASSLEWTGGGGDTQYF.

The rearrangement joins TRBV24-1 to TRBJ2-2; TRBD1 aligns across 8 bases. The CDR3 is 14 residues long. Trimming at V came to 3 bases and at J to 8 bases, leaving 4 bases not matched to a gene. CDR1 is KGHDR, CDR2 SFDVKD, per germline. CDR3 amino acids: CATSDPTGVGELFF. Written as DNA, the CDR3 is TGTGCCACCAGTGATCCGACAGGGGTAGGGGAGCTGTTTTTT.

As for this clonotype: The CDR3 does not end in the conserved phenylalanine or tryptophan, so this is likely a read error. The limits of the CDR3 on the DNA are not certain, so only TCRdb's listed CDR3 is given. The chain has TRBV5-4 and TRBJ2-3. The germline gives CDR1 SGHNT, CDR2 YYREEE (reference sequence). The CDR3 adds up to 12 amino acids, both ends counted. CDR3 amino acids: CASSLFLDTQDL.

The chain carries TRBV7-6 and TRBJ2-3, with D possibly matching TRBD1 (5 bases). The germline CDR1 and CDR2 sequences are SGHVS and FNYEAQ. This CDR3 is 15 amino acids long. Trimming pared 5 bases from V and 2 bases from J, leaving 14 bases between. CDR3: CASSPLTGHTDTQYF. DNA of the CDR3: TGTGCCAGCAGCCCCTTAACAGGACACACAGATACGCAGTATTTT.

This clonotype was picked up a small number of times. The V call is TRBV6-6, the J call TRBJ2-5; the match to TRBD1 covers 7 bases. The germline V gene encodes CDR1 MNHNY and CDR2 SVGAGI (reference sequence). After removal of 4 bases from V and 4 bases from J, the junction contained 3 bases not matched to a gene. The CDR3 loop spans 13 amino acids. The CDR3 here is CASSSTGVETQYF. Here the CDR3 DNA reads TGTGCCAGCAGTTCTACAGGGGTAGAGACCCAGTACTTC.